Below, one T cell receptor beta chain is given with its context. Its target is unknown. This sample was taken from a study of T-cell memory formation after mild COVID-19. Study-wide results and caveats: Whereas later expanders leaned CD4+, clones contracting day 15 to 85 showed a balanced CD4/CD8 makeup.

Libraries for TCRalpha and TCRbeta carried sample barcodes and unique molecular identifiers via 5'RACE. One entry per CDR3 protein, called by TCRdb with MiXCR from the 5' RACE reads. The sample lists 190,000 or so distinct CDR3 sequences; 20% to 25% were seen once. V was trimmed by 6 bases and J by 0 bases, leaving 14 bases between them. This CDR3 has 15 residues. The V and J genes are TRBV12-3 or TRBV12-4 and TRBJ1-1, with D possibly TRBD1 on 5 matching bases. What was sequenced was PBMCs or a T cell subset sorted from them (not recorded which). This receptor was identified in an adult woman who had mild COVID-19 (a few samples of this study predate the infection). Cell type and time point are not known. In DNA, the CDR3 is TGTGCCAGCAGGTCGTCGGGACGGATGAACACTGAAGCTTTCTTT. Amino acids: CASRSSGRMNTEAFF.